Following are 2 T cell receptor beta chains from one sample sequenced in a study of T-cell memory formation after mild COVID-19. TCRdb independently ran MiXCR on the 5' RACE reads; one entry per CDR3 protein. Of roughly 350,000 distinct CDR3 sequences detected, over 25% appear once; the ten largest clones hold approximately 15%. Source material: PBMCs or a T cell subset sorted from them (not recorded which). The receptors originated from an adult woman who had mild COVID-19 (a few samples of this study predate the infection). Cell type and time point are not known.

This clonotype has only a few counts. The chain carries TRBV6-1 and TRBJ1-1, with a tentative D call TRBD1 (5 bases). The germline CDR1 and CDR2 sequences are MNHNS and SASEGT. V gave up 9 bases and J gave up 0 bases, with 11 bases separating them. The CDR3 length is 13 residues. Here the CDR3 DNA reads TGTGCCAGTAGACAGTACATGAACACTGAAGCTTTCTTT. Residues: CASRQYMNTEAFF.

The V call is TRBV2, the J call TRBJ2-1; 7 nucleotides agree with TRBD2. This CDR3 comprises 16 residues. Germline lookup yields CDR1 SNHLY and CDR2 FYNNEI. The ends lost 2 bases at V and 0 bases at J; junction bases unmatched: 4. The CDR3 here is CASSEWGGSSYNEQFF. The CDR3 DNA follows: TGTGCCAGCAGTGAATGGGGCGGGAGCTCCTACAATGAGCAGTTCTTC.